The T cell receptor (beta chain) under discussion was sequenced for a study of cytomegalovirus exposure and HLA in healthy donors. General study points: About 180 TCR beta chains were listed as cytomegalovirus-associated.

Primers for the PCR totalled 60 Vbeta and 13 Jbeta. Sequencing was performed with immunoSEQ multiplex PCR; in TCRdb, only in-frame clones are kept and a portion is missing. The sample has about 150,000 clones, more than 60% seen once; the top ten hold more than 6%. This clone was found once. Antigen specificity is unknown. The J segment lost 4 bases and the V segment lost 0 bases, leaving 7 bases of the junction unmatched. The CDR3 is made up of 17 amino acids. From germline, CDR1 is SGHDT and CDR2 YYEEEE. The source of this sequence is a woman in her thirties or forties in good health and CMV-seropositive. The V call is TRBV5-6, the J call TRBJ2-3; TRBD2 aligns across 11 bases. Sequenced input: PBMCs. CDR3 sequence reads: CASSLGFSGGVADTQYF. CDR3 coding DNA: TGTGCCAGCAGCTTGGGGTTTAGCGGGGGGGTCGCAGATACGCAGTATTTT.